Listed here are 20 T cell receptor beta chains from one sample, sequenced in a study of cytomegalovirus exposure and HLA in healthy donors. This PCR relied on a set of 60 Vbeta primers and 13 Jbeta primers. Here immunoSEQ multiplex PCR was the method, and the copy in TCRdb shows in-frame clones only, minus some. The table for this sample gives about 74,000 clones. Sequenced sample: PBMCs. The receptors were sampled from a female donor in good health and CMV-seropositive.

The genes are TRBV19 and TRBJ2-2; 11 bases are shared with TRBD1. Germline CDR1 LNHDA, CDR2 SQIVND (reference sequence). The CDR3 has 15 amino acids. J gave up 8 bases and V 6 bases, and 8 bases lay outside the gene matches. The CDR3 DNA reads TGTGCCAGTAGGCGGGACAGGGGGAAATTGGGGGAGCTGTTTTTT. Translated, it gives CASRRDRGKLGELFF.

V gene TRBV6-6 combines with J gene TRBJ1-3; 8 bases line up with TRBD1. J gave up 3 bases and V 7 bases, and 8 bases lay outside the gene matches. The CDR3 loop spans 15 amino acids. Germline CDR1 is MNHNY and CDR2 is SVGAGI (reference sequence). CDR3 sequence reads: CASTQQGVGGNTIYF. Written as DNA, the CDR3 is TGTGCCAGCACTCAACAGGGGGTTGGTGGAAACACCATATATTTT.

The CDR3 nucleotides are TGCAGCGTTGATGGGGGGACAGGTCCGACTGAAGCTTTCTTT. Residues: CSVDGGTGPTEAFF. The chain is built from TRBV29-1 and TRBJ1-1; 8 bases are a match to TRBD1. The J segment lost 5 bases and the V segment lost 3 bases, leaving 8 bases of the junction unmatched. Germline-derived CDR1 and CDR2 are SQVTM and ANQGSEA. This CDR3 comprises 14 residues.

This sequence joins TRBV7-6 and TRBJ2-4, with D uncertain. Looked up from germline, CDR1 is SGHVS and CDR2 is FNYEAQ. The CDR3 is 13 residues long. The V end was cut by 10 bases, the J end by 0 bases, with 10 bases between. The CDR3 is CATSPLAKNIQYF. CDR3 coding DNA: TGTGCCACCTCGCCACTAGCCAAAAACATTCAGTACTTC.

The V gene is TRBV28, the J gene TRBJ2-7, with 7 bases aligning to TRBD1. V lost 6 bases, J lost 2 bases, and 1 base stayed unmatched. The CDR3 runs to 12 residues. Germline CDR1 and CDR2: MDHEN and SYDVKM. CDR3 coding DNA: TGTGCCAGCAGAGACAGGGCCTACGAGCAGTACTTC. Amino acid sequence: CASRDRAYEQYF.

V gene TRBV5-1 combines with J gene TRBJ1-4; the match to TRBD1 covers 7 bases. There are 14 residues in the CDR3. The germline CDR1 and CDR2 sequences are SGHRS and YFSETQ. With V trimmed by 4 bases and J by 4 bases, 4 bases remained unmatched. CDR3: CASSQGTVNEKLFF. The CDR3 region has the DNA TGCGCCAGCAGCCAGGGGACAGTTAATGAAAAACTGTTTTTT. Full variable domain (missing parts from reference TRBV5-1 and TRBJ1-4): KAGVTQTPRYLIKTRGQQVTLSCSPISGHRSVSWYQQTPGQGLQFLFEYFSETQRNKGNFPGRFSGRQFSNSRSEMNVSTLELGDSALYLCASSQGTVNEKLFFGSGTQLSVL.

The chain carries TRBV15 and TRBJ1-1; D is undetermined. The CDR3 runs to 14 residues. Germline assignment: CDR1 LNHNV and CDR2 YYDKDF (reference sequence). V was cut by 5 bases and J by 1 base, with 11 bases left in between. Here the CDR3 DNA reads TGTGCCACCAGCCTACAGTTGGCGAACACTGAAGCTTTCTTT. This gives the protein CATSLQLANTEAFF.

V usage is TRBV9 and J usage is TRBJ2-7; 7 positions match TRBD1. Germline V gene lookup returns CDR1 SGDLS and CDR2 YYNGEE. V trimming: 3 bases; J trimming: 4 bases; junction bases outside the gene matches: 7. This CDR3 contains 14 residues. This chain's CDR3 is CASSEQGISYEQYF. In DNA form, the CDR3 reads TGTGCCAGCAGCGAACAGGGGATTAGTTACGAGCAGTACTTC.

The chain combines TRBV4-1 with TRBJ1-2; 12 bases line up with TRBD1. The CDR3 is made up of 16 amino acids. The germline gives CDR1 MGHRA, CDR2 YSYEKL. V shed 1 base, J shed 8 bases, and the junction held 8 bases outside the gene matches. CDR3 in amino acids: CASSQGEGQGASGYTF. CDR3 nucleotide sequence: TGCGCCAGCAGCCAAGGCGAGGGACAGGGGGCGTCAGGCTACACCTTC.

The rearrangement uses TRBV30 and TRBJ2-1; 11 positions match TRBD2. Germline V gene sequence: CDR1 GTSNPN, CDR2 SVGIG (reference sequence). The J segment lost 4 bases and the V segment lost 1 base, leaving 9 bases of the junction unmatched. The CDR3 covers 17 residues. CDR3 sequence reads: CAWSAPPTSGDYNEQFF. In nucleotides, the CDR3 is TGTGCCTGGAGTGCACCCCCGACTAGCGGGGATTACAATGAGCAGTTCTTC.

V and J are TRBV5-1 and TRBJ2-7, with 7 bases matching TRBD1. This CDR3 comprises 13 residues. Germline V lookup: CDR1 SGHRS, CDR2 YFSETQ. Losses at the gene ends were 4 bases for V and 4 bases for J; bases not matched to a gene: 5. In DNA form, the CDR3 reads TGCGCCAGCAGCCACAGGGGAGAGTACGAGCAGTACTTC. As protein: CASSHRGEYEQYF.

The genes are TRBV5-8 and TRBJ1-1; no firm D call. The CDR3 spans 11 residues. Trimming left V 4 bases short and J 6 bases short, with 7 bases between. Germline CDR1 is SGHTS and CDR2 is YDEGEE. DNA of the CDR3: TGTGCCAGCAGCCTCCGGGCTGAAGCTTTCTTT. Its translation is CASSLRAEAFF. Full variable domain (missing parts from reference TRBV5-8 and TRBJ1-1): EAGVTQSPTHLIKTRGQQATLRCSPISGHTSVYWYQQALGLGLQFLLWYDEGEERNRGNFPPRFSGRQFPNYSSELNVNALELEDSALYLCASSLRAEAFFGQGTRLTVV.

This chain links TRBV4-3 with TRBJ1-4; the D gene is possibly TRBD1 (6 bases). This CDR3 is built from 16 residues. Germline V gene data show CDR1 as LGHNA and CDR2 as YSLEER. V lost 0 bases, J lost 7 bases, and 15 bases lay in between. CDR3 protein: CASSQDLAGVPEKLFF. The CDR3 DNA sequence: TGCGCCAGCAGCCAAGATTTAGCAGGGGTACCTGAAAAACTGTTTTTT.

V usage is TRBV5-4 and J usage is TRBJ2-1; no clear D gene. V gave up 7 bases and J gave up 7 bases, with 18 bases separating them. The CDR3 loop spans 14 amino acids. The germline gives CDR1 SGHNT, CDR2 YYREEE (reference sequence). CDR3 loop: CASRLEPSRNEQFF. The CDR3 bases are TGTGCCAGCCGATTGGAGCCCTCCCGTAATGAGCAGTTCTTC.

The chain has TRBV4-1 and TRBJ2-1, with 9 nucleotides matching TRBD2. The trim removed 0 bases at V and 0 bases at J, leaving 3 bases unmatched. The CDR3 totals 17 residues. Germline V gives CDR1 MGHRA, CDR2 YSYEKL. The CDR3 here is CASSQEPSGNSYNEQFF. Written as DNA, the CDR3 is TGCGCCAGCAGCCAAGAACCTAGCGGGAACTCCTACAATGAGCAGTTCTTC.

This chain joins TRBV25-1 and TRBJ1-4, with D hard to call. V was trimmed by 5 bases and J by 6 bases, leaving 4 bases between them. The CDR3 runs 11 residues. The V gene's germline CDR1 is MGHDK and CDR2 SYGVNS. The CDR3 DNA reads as TGTGCCAGCAGTTCGGATGAAAAACTGTTTTTT. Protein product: CASSSDEKLFF.

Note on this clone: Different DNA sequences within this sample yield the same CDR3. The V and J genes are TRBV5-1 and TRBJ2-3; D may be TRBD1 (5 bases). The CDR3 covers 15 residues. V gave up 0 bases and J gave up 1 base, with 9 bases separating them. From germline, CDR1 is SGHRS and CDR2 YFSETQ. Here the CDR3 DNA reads TGCGCCAGCAGCTTGGGGCAGGGTGGCACAGATACGCAGTATTTT. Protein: CASSLGQGGTDTQYF.

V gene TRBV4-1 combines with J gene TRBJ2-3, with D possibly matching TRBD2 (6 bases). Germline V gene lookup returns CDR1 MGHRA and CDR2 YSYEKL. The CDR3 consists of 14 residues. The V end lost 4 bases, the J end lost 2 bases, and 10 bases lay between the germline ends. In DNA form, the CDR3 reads TGCGCCAGCAGCCCGGGGACTTCCACAGATACGCAGTATTTT. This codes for CASSPGTSTDTQYF.

This CDR3 is CASSPDDSFGELFF. The CDR3 DNA sequence: TGTGCCAGCAGCCCCGATGACAGTTTCGGGGAGCTGTTTTTT. The chain is built from TRBV9 and TRBJ2-2, with a weak D call TRBD1 (5 bases). Germline loops: CDR1 SGDLS, CDR2 YYNGEE. CDR3 length: 14 residues. V was clipped by 4 bases and J by 7 bases, with 14 bases between them.

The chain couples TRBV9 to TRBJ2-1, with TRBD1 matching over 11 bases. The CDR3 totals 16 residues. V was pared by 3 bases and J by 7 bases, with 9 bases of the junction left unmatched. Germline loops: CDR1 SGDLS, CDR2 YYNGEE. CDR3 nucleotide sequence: TGTGCCAGCAGCGGGGCTCCGGGACAGGGGGAAAATGAGCAGTTCTTC. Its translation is CASSGAPGQGENEQFF.